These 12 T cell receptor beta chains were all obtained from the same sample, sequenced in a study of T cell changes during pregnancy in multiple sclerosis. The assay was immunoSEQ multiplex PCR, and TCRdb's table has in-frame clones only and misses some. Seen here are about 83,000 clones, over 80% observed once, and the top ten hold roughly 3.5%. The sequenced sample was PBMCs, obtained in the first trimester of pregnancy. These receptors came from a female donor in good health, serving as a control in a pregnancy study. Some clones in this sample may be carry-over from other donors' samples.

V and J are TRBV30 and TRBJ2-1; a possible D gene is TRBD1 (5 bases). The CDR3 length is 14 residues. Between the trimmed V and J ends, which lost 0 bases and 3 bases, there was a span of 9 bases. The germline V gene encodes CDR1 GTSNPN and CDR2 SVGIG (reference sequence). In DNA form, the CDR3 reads TGTGCCTGGAGTGTACTAACAGGCTACAATGAGCAGTTCTTC. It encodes CAWSVLTGYNEQFF. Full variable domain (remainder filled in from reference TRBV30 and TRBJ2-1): SQTIHQWPATLVQPVGSPLSLECTVEGTSNPNLYWYRQAAGRGLQLLFYSVGIGQISSEVPQNLSASRPQDRQFILSSKKLLLSDSGFYLCAWSVLTGYNEQFFGPGTRLTVL.

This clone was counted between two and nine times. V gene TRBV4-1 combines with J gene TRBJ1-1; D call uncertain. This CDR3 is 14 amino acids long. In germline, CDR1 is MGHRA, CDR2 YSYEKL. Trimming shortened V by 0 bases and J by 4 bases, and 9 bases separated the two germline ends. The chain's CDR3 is CASSQEGGSTEAFF. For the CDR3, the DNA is TGCGCCAGCAGCCAAGAAGGAGGGAGCACTGAAGCTTTCTTT.

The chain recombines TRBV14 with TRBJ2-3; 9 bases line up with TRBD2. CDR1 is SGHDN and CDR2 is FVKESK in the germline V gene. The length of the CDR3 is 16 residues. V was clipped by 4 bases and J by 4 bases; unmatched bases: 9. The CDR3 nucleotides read TGTGCCAGCAGCCCTCTTGCGGGGGGGCCCTCAGATACGCAGTATTTT. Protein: CASSPLAGGPSDTQYF.

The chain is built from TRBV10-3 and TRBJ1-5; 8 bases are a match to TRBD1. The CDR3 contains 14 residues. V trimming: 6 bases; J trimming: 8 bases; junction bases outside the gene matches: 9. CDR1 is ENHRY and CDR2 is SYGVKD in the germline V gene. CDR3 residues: CAIRGDRLEEPQHF. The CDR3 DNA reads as TGTGCCATCAGGGGGGACAGGTTAGAGGAGCCCCAGCATTTT.

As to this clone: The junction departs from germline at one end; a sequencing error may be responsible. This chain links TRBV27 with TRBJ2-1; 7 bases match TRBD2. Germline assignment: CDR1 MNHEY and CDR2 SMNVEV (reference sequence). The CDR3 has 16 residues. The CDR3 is CASSLIGGYSDNEQFF. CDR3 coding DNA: TGTGCCAGCTCTTTAATCGGGGGGTACTCCGACAATGAGCAGTTCTTC.

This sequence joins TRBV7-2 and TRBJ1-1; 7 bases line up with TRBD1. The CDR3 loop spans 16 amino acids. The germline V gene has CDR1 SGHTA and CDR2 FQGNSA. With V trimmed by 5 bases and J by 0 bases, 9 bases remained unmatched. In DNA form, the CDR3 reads TGTGCCAGCAGCCACCGGACAGGAGTTTTGAACACTGAAGCTTTCTTT. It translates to CASSHRTGVLNTEAFF.

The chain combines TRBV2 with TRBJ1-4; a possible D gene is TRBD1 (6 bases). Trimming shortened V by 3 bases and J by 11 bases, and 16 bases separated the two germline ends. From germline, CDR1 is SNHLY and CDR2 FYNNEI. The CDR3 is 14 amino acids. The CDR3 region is CASSDTQGSGKLFF. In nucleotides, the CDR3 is TGTGCCAGCAGTGATACACAGGGAAGTGGGAAACTGTTTTTT. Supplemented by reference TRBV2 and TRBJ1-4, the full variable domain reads EPEVTQTPSHQVTQMGQEVILRCVPISNHLYFYWYRQILGQKVEFLVSFYNNEISEKSEIFDDQFSVERPDGSNFTLKIRSTKLEDSAMYFCASSDTQGSGKLFFGSGTQLSVL.

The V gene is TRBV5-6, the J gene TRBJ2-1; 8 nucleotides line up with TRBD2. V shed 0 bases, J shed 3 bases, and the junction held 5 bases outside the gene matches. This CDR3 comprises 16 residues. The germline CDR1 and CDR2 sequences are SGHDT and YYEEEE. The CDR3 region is CASSLDSGEVYNEQFF. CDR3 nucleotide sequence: TGTGCCAGCAGCTTGGATAGCGGGGAAGTCTACAATGAGCAGTTCTTC.

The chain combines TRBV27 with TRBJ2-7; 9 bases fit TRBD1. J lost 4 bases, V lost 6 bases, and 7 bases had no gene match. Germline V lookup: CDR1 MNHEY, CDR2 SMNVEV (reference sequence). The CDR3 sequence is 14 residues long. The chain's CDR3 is CASRTGQGVYEQYF. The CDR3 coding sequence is TGTGCCAGCAGGACGGGACAGGGTGTTTACGAGCAGTACTTC.

CDR3 sequence reads: CASSTLAGQTYEQYF. The DNA of the CDR3 is TGTGCCAGCAGCACCCTGGCGGGCCAAACCTACGAGCAGTACTTC. V and J are TRBV2 and TRBJ2-7, with D tentatively TRBD2 (5 bases). Trimming took 6 bases from V and 2 from J, leaving 17 bases between them. Germline V lookup: CDR1 SNHLY, CDR2 FYNNEI. The CDR3 is 15 residues long. Together with reference TRBV2 and TRBJ2-7, the CDR3 gives the full variable domain: EPEVTQTPSHQVTQMGQEVILRCVPISNHLYFYWYRQILGQKVEFLVSFYNNEISEKSEIFDDQFSVERPDGSNFTLKIRSTKLEDSAMYFCASSTLAGQTYEQYFGPGTRLTVT.

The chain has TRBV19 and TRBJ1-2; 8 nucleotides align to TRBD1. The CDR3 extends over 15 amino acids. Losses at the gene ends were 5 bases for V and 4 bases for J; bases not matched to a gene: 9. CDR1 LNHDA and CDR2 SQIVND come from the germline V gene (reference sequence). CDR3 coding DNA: TGTGCCAGTAGTGCCCAGGGGGCCGGGGGCTATGGCTACACCTTC. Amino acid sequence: CASSAQGAGGYGYTF.

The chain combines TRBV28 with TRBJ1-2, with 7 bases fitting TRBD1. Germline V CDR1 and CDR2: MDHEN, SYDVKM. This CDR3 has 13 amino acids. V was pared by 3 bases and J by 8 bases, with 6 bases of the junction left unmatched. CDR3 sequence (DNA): TGTGCCAGCAGTTTGAGGGGGCCTAGAGGCTACACCTTC. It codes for CASSLRGPRGYTF.